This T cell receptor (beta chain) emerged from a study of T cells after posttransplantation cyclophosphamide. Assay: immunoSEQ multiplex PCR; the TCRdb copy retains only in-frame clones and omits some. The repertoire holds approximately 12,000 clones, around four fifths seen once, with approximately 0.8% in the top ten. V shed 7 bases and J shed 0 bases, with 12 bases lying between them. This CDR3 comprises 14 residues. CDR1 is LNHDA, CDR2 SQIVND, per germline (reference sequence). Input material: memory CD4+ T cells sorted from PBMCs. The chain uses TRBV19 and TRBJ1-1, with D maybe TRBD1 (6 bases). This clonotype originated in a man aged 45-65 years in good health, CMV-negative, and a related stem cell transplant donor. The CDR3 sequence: CASIRGAMNTEAFF. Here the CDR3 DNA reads TGTGCCAGTATACGGGGGGCGATGAACACTGAAGCTTTCTTT.